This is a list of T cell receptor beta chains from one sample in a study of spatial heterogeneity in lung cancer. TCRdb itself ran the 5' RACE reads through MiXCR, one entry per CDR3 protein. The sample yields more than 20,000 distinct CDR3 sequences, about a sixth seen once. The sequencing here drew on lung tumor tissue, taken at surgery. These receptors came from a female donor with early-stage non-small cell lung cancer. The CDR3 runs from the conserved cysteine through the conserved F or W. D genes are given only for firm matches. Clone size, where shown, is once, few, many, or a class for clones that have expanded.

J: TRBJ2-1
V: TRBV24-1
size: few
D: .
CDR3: CATSDLGPNNEQFF
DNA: TGTGCCACCAGTGATTTAGGCCCCAACAATGAGCAGTTCTTC

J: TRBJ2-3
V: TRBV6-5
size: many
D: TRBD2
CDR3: CASSRLAGGTDTQYF
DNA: TGTGCCAGCAGCCGACTAGCGGGGGGCACAGATACGCAGTATTTT

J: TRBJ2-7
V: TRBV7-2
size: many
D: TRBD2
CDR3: CASSLKLREGPSYEQYF
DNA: TGTGCCAGCAGCTTAAAATTGCGGGAGGGCCCGTCCTACGAGCAGTACTTC

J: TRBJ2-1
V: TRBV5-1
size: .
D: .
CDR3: CASSLVPNEQFF
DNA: TGCGCCAGCAGCTTAGTTCCCAATGAGCAGTTCTTC

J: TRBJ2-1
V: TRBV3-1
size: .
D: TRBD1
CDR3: CASSRQGYNEQFF
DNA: TGTGCCAGCAGTCGACAGGGGTACAATGAGCAGTTCTTC

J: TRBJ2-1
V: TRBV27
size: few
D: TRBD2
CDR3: CASRLAGGIYNEQFF
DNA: TGTGCCAGTAGACTAGCGGGAGGGATCTACAATGAGCAGTTCTTC

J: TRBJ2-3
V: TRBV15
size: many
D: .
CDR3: CATSSVDTQYF
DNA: TGTGCCACCAGCTCGGTAGATACGCAGTATTTT

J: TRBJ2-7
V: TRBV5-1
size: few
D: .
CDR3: CASSLGFNLITYEQYF
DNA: TGCGCCAGCAGCTTGGGATTCAACTTGATAACCTACGAGCAGTACTTC

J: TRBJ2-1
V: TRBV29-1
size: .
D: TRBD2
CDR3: CSVPAGGFRQQFF
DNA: TGCAGCGTTCCAGCGGGGGGTTTTCGTCAGCAGTTCTTC

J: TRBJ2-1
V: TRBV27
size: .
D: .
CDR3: CASSLSLTGGGYSEQFF
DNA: TGTGCCAGCAGTTTATCCCTAACAGGGGGGGGATACAGTGAGCAGTTCTTC

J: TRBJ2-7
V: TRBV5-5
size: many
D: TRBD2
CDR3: CASSFTQREGRQQYF
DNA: TGTGCCAGCAGCTTTACTCAGCGGGAGGGTAGACAGCAGTACTTC

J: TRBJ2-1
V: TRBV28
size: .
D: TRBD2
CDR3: CAISGGYFDNEQFF
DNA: TGTGCCATCTCGGGGGGGTATTTCGACAATGAGCAGTTCTTC

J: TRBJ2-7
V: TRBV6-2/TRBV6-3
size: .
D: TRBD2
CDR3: CASRPAGGTYEQYF
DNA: TGTGCCAGCAGACCAGCGGGAGGAACCTACGAGCAGTACTTC

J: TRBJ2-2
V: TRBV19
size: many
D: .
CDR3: CASSKGVSTGRTGELFF
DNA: TGTGCCAGTAGTAAAGGTGTTTCGACAGGGAGGACCGGGGAGCTGTTTTTT

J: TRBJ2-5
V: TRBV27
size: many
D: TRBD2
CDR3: CASKLAGFQETQYF
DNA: TGTGCCAGCAAACTAGCGGGTTTCCAAGAGACCCAGTACTTC

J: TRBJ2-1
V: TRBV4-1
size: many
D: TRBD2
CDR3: CASSPTSGSYNEQFF
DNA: TGCGCCAGCAGCCCAACTAGCGGCTCCTACAATGAGCAGTTCTTC

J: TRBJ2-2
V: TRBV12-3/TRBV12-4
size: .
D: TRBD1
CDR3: CASSRKGQQKNTGELFF
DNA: TGTGCCAGCAGCCGAAAGGGACAGCAAAAAAACACCGGGGAGCTGTTTTTT

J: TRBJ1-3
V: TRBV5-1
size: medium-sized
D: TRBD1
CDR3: CASSLGRDSSGNTIYF
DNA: TGCGCCAGCAGCTTGGGTAGGGACAGCTCTGGAAACACCATATATTTT

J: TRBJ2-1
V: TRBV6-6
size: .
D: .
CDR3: CASSSKNLPFF
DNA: TGTGCCAGCAGTTCAAAAAACCTTCCGTTCTTC

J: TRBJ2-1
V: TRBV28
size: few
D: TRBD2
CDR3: CASSFPPGTSGSTEQFF
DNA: TGTGCCAGCAGTTTCCCCCCCGGGACTAGCGGGAGTACTGAGCAGTTCTTC

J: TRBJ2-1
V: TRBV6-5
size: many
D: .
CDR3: CASSPWTAKNEQFF
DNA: TGTGCCAGCAGTCCGTGGACGGCCAAGAATGAGCAGTTCTTC

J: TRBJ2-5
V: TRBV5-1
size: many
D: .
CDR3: CASSLDETQYF
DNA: TGCGCCAGCAGCTTGGACGAGACCCAGTACTTC

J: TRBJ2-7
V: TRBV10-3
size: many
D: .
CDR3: CAISVRAPDEQYF
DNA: TGTGCCATCAGTGTTCGGGCCCCGGACGAGCAGTACTTC

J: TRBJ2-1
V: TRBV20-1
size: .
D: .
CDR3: CSAGQGHVEFF
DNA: TGCAGTGCTGGGCAGGGGCACGTGGAGTTCTTC

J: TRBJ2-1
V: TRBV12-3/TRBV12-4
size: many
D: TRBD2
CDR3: CASSTSGRRHNEQFF
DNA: TGTGCCAGCAGTACTAGCGGGAGGAGACACAATGAGCAGTTCTTC

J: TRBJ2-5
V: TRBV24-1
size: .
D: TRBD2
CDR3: CATSDAGLRETQYF
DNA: TGTGCCACCAGTGATGCGGGACTACGGGAGACCCAGTACTTC

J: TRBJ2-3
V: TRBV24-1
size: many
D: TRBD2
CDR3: CATSGLAGVNTQYF
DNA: TGTGCCACCAGTGGACTAGCGGGCGTAAATACGCAGTATTTT

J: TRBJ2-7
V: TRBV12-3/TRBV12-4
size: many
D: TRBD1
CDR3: CASSRLGTGTYEQYF
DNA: TGTGCCAGCAGTCGCCTCGGGACAGGGACCTACGAGCAGTACTTC

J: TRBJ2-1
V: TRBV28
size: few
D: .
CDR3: CASTDGGGGNEQFF
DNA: TGTGCCAGCACTGACGGGGGAGGGGGCAATGAGCAGTTCTTC

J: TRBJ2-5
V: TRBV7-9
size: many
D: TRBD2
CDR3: CASSWGGSEETQYF
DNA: TGTGCCAGCAGCTGGGGGGGGTCGGAAGAGACCCAGTACTTC

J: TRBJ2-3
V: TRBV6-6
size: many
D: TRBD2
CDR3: CASRPILAGKGNTQYF
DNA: TGTGCCAGCAGGCCGATACTAGCGGGAAAGGGAAATACGCAGTATTTT

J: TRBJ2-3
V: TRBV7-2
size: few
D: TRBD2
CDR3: CASSLAGGRTDTQYF
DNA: TGTGCCAGCAGCCTAGCGGGCGGGCGCACAGATACGCAGTATTTT

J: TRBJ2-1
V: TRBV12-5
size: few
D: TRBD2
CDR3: CASGFERECPGEQFF
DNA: TGTGCTAGTGGTTTCGAGCGGGAATGCCCGGGTGAGCAGTTCTTC

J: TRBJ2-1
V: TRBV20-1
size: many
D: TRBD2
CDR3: CSARGLAGNEQFF
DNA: TGCAGTGCTCGGGGACTAGCGGGCAATGAGCAGTTCTTC

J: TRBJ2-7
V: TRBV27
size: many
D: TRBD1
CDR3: CASSKTGKYEQYF
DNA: TGTGCCAGCAGCAAGACAGGGAAGTACGAGCAGTACTTC

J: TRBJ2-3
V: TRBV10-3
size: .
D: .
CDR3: CAISELGGRNTQYF
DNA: TGTGCCATCAGTGAATTGGGTGGGAGAAATACGCAGTATTTT

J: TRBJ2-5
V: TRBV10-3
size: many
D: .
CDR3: CAISEVQPGAQYF
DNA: TGTGCCATCAGCGAGGTCCAACCCGGGGCCCAGTACTTC

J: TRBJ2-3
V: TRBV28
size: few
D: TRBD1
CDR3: CASSLSSTGGGGATQYF
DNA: TGTGCCAGCAGTTTATCTTCGACAGGGGGCGGGGGTGCTACGCAGTATTTT

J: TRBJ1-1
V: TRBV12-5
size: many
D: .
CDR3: CASGKDMNTEAFF
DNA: TGTGCTAGTGGTAAAGACATGAACACTGAAGCTTTCTTT

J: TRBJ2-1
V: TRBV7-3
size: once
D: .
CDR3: CASSLLQGGYNEQFF
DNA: TGTGCCAGCAGCTTATTGCAGGGAGGTTACAATGAGCAGTTCTTC

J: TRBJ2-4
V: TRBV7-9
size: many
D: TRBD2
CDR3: CASSLFAGLAGGQGKNIQYF
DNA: TGTGCCAGCAGCTTATTCGCGGGACTAGCGGGAGGCCAGGGCAAAAACATTCAGTACTTC

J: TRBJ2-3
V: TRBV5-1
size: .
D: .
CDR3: CASSFSGRGTDTQYF
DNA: TGCGCCAGCAGCTTCTCAGGCCGTGGGACAGATACGCAGTATTTT

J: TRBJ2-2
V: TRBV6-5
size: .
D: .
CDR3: CASSYGRGGATGELFF
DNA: TGTGCCAGCAGTTACGGGCGAGGGGGGGCCACCGGGGAGCTGTTTTTT

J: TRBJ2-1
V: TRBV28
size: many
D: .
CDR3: CASSSGPTPYNEQFF
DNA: TGTGCCAGCAGTTCCGGACCAACACCATACAATGAGCAGTTCTTC

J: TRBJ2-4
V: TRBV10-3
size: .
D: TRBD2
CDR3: CVIGTSGGAEGAKNIQCF
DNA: TGTGTCATCGGAACTAGCGGGGGGGCCGAGGGAGCCAAAAACATTCAGTGCTTC

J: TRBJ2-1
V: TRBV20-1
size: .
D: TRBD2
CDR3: CSAPGEREFNEQFF
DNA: TGCAGTGCCCCCGGAGAGCGGGAGTTCAATGAGCAGTTCTTC

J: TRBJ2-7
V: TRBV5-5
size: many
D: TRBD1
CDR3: CASSPPGQAYEQYF
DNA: TGTGCCAGCAGCCCACCGGGACAGGCATACGAGCAGTACTTC

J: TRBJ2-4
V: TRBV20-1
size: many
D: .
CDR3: CSALGLKNIQYF
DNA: TGCAGTGCTTTGGGACTCAAAAACATTCAGTACTTC

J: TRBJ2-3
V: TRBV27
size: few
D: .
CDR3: CASIPRGSRRGSTQYF
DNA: TGTGCCAGCATCCCTAGGGGATCAAGACGGGGTAGTACGCAGTATTTT

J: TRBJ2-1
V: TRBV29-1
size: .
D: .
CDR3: CSVAPYNEQFF
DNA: TGCAGCGTTGCCCCCTACAATGAGCAGTTCTTC

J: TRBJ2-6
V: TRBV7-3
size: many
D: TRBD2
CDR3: CASSLGGAGANVLTF
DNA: TGTGCCAGCAGCCTGGGGGGGGCTGGGGCCAACGTCCTGACTTTC